The 10 T cell receptor beta chains reported below all come from one sample, sequenced in a study of blood T cells in healthy people across ages. Primed by a sample-barcoded 5' primer and a J-beta primer mix, a second PCR proceeded for about 7 to 11 cycles. One entry per CDR3 protein, called by TCRdb with MiXCR from the 5' RACE reads. Counted here are hundreds of thousands of distinct CDR3 sequences, roughly 25% occurring once; the ten biggest clones make up more than 8.5%. These data also formed part of another study, on T cells of mothers and their children.

The specimen was blood. The receptors come from a boy aged 5-17 years in good health.

This chain uses TRBV9 with TRBJ2-5; D is possibly TRBD1 or TRBD2 (5 bases each). Trimming pared 0 bases from V and 2 bases from J, leaving 11 bases between. CDR1 SGDLS and CDR2 YYNGEE come from the germline V gene. The CDR3 runs 15 residues. CDR3 region: CASSVAGDLQETQYF. Written as DNA, the CDR3 is TGTGCCAGCAGCGTAGCTGGGGACCTTCAAGAGACCCAGTACTTC. Complete variable domain (other parts from reference TRBV9 and TRBJ2-5): DSGVTQTPKHLITATGQRVTLRCSPRSGDLSVYWYQQSLDQGLQFLIQYYNGEERAKGNILERFSAQQFPDLHSELNLSSLELGDSALYFCASSVAGDLQETQYFGPGTRLLVL.

This chain uses TRBV5-1 with TRBJ2-7; D may be TRBD1 or TRBD2 (6 bases each). In germline, CDR1 is SGHRS, CDR2 YFSETQ. Trimming shortened V by 0 bases and J by 5 bases, and 9 bases separated the two germline ends. The CDR3 covers 13 residues. CDR3 DNA sequence: TGCGCCAGCAGCTTGGAAGGGGGGAACGAGCAGTACTTC. This codes for CASSLEGGNEQYF. Together with reference TRBV5-1 and TRBJ2-7, the CDR3 gives the full variable domain: KAGVTQTPRYLIKTRGQQVTLSCSPISGHRSVSWYQQTPGQGLQFLFEYFSETQRNKGNFPGRFSGRQFSNSRSEMNVSTLELGDSALYLCASSLEGGNEQYFGPGTRLTVT.

The CDR3 DNA reads TGTGCCAGCAAGCGTGATAGCGGGAGGGACGAGCAGTACTTC. It is translated as CASKRDSGRDEQYF. This chain connects TRBV6-6 to TRBJ2-5; 11 positions agree with TRBD2. The DNA end lines up better with TRBJ2-7; the J call may be wrong. The germline gives CDR1 MNHNY, CDR2 SVGAGI (reference sequence). This CDR3 region has 14 residues.

This chain uses TRBV6-2 or TRBV6-3 with TRBJ2-1; perhaps TRBD1 as D (5 bases). The CDR3 totals 13 residues. V was cut by 9 bases and J by 0 bases, with 9 bases left in between. Per the germline V gene, CDR1 is MNHEY and CDR2 is SVGEGT. Written as DNA, the CDR3 is TGTGCCAGTGGGGCAATCTCCTACAATGAGCAGTTCTTC. Its translation is CASGAISYNEQFF.

V gene TRBV2 combines with J gene TRBJ2-2; D possibly corresponds to TRBD2 (6 bases). This CDR3 contains 14 residues. The ends were cut back, 9 bases at V and 4 bases at J, with 15 bases in the middle. The V gene's germline CDR1 is SNHLY and CDR2 FYNNEI. The CDR3 is CASTLDYPTGELFF. CDR3 nucleotide sequence: TGTGCCAGTACCTTGGACTACCCCACCGGGGAGCTGTTTTTT.

The chain carries TRBV5-6 and TRBJ2-7, with 7 bases fitting TRBD1. The germline V gene encodes CDR1 SGHDT and CDR2 YYEEEE. This CDR3 contains 14 residues. The trim removed 5 bases at V and 2 bases at J, leaving 7 bases unmatched. The CDR3 DNA reads TGTGCCAGCAGAGAGGGCAGGGGGACCTACGAGCAGTACTTC. Protein: CASREGRGTYEQYF.

This clonotype has only a few counts. The V call is TRBV5-5, the J call TRBJ1-3, with D possibly TRBD1 on 6 matching bases. V lost 1 base to trimming and J lost 2 bases, with 13 bases between them. Germline CDR1 reads SGHKS; CDR2 reads YYEKEE (reference sequence). This CDR3 spans 16 amino acids. CDR3 residues: CASSLPGGATGNTIYF. CDR3 nucleotides: TGTGCCAGCAGCTTGCCCGGGGGCGCGACTGGAAACACCATATATTTT.

The chain carries TRBV7-2 and TRBJ1-2; 7 positions match TRBD1. The V and J ends lost 5 bases and 7 bases, in that order; junction bases with no gene match: 4. Germline lookup yields CDR1 SGHTA and CDR2 FQGNSA. This CDR3 comprises 12 residues. CDR3: CASSATGVGYTF. CDR3 sequence (DNA): TGTGCCAGCAGCGCTACAGGGGTTGGCTACACCTTC.

The V and J genes are TRBV5-4 and TRBJ2-3; 9 bases match TRBD2. V gave up 2 bases and J gave up 5 bases; unmatched junction bases: 12. The CDR3 runs to 17 residues. Per germline, CDR1 SGHNT and CDR2 YYREEE (reference sequence). CDR3 in amino acids: CASSFDGPSGIRDTQYF. The CDR3 coding sequence is TGTGCCAGCAGCTTCGATGGGCCTAGCGGGATTAGAGATACGCAGTATTTT.

The CDR3 protein is CASSLPGQGTGGELFF. The CDR3 coding sequence is TGTGCCAGCAGTCTCCCGGGACAGGGGACGGGCGGGGAGCTGTTTTTT. The chain employs TRBV12-3 or TRBV12-4 and TRBJ2-2; 10 bases fit TRBD1. The length of the CDR3 is 16 residues. With 5 bases clipped from V and 7 bases from J, the junction kept 10 bases outside the gene matches.